These T cell receptor beta chains were read from a single sample in a study of T cell responses to AZD1222 COVID-19 vaccine. Sequencing was performed with immunoSEQ multiplex PCR; in TCRdb, only in-frame clones are kept and a portion is missing. The data hold 100,000 to 130,000 clones, with approximately 90% observed a single time. Sample: peripheral blood, taken 28 days after the second AZD1222 dose. The origin of the receptors is an adult who received the AZD1222 COVID-19 vaccine. Each CDR3 is given with its conserved first and last residue. The order of the fields is CDR3 length, clone size, D gene, J gene, V gene, CDR3 DNA, CDR3 protein. A D gene is named only where the DNA matches it firmly. Clone sizes are given selectively: once, few, many, or a class where the clone is expanded.

16 | - | TRBD2 | TRBJ2-3 | TRBV9 | TGTGCCAGCAGCCCCCGGTATAGCGGGGGCACAGATACGCAGTATTTT | CASSPRYSGGTDTQYF
14 | - | TRBD1 | TRBJ2-7 | TRBV19 | TGTGCCAGTAGTATTGGCCAGGGGGCCTACGAGCAGTACTTC | CASSIGQGAYEQYF
15 | - | TRBD1 | TRBJ1-2 | TRBV27 | TGTGCCAGCAGTTCCGGACAGGGGCCTCTCGATGGCTACACCTTC | CASSSGQGPLDGYTF
17 | few | - | TRBJ2-1 | TRBV11-2 | TGTGCCAGCAGCTTAGGGAGGGAAGACCGAATCAGGGATGAGCAGTTCTTC | CASSLGREDRIRDEQFF
11 | - | - | TRBJ2-2 | TRBV2 | TGTGCCAGCAGTGAAATCGGGGAGCTGTTTTTT | CASSEIGELFF
14 | - | - | TRBJ1-2 | TRBV7-2 | TGTGCCAGCAGCAATCAGGGGCCATTCAGTGGCTACACCTTC | CASSNQGPFSGYTF
13 | - | - | TRBJ2-5 | TRBV7-3 | TGTGCCAGCAGCTTTAAAGGGGGAGAGACCCAGTACTTC | CASSFKGGETQYF
12 | - | - | TRBJ2-7 | TRBV12-3/TRBV12-4 | TGTGCCAGCAGCGGACTGGCCTACGAGCAGTACTTC | CASSGLAYEQYF
17 | - | TRBD2 | TRBJ2-5 | TRBV5-6 | TGTGCCAGCAGCCCGAAAGTGACTAGCGGGGGCATGGAGACCCAGTACTTC | CASSPKVTSGGMETQYF
16 | - | - | TRBJ1-5 | TRBV4-2 | TGTGCCAGCAGCCAAGATTTTGATGGGGGCAATCAGCCCCAGCATTTT | CASSQDFDGGNQPQHF
14 | - | - | TRBJ1-3 | TRBV5-1 | TGCGCCAGCCGTCTTAGTGAAGCCGGAAACACCATATATTTT | CASRLSEAGNTIYF
15 | - | - | TRBJ1-1 | TRBV6-2/TRBV6-3 | TGTGCCAGCAGTTGGGGTGGGCAGCTGAACACTGAAGCTTTCTTT | CASSWGGQLNTEAFF
12 | - | - | TRBJ2-7 | TRBV6-5 | TGTGCCAGCAGTCCCCTCTCCTACGAGCAGTACTTC | CASSPLSYEQYF
15 | - | - | TRBJ2-2 | TRBV7-2 | TGTGCCAGCAGCTTAGCCTGGACTCGACCCGGGGAGCTGTTTTTT | CASSLAWTRPGELFF
13 | - | - | TRBJ2-7 | TRBV7-9 | TGTGCCAGCAGCTTAGGATTCTCCTACGAGCAGTACTTC | CASSLGFSYEQYF
17 | - | - | TRBJ1-5 | TRBV4-2 | TGTGCCAGCAGCCAAGATGGGCACAGCGGGGACAATCAGCCCCAGCATTTT | CASSQDGHSGDNQPQHF
16 | - | TRBD2 | TRBJ2-5 | TRBV7-2 | TGTGCCAGCAGCTCCCCGGGACTAGCGGGGGGGGAGACCCAGTACTTC | CASSSPGLAGGETQYF
12 | - | - | TRBJ2-3 | TRBV5-4 | TGTGCCAGCAGCTCCAGTACAGATACGCAGTATTTT | CASSSSTDTQYF
12 | - | - | TRBJ2-7 | TRBV29-1 | TGCAGCGCCTCACCCAGGGGTCAAGAGCAGTACTTC | CSASPRGQEQYF
15 | - | - | TRBJ1-6 | TRBV11-2 | TGTGCCAGCAGCTCAAGGGGGACGAATAATTCACCCCTCCACTTT | CASSSRGTNNSPLHF
15 | - | - | TRBJ1-1 | TRBV4-1 | TGCGCCAGCAGCCAAGGTGCCCAGGTCGGTCTCAGGGCTTTCTTT | CASSQGAQVGLRAFF
14 | - | - | TRBJ1-2 | TRBV19 | TGTGCCAGTGGGGGGACATTTAAACTACATGGCTACACCTTC | CASGGTFKLHGYTF
15 | - | - | TRBJ2-7 | TRBV7-2 | TGTGCCAGCAGCTTAGTGGCCGATCCCCCCTACGAGCAGTACTTC | CASSLVADPPYEQYF
13 | - | - | TRBJ2-7 | TRBV19 | TGTGCCAGTAGCAGTACAGGGATCTACGAGCAGTACTTC | CASSSTGIYEQYF
14 | - | - | TRBJ2-5 | TRBV21-1 | TGTGCCAGCAGCAGGATACTAGCGGGGGGAAAAGAGTACTTC | CASSRILAGGKEYF
12 | - | - | TRBJ2-7 | TRBV6-5 | TGTGCCAGCAGTTGGGGACAAGACGAGCAGTACTTC | CASSWGQDEQYF
16 | - | - | TRBJ2-1 | TRBV6-2/TRBV6-3 | TGTGCCAGCAGTTCCTACCTAGGGGGCTCCTACAATGAGCAGTTCTTC | CASSSYLGGSYNEQFF
11 | - | - | TRBJ1-5 | TRBV2 | TGTGCCAGCGGGGATAATCAGCCCCAGCATTTT | CASGDNQPQHF
16 | - | TRBD1 | TRBJ2-6 | TRBV9 | TGTGCCAGCAGCACGGGACAGAGCTCTGGGGCCAACGTCCTGACTTTC | CASSTGQSSGANVLTF
14 | - | - | TRBJ1-1 | TRBV5-4 | TGTGCCAGCAGCTTTCGGCCGACTAACACTGAAGCTTTCTTT | CASSFRPTNTEAFF
15 | - | TRBD2 | TRBJ2-5 | TRBV18 | TGTGCCAGCTCACCACCGGGACTAGCTAGGGAGACCCAGTACTTC | CASSPPGLARETQYF
14 | - | - | TRBJ1-3 | TRBV19 | TGTGCCAGTAGGACCGCTCCCCCCGGAAACACCATATATTTT | CASRTAPPGNTIYF
12 | once | - | TRBJ1-1 | TRBV7-9 | TGTGCCAGCAGCTCGATGGATTTTGAAGCTTTCTTT | CASSSMDFEAFF
13 | - | - | TRBJ1-2 | TRBV29-1 | TGCAGCGTCCCCGTACAGGGTAACTATGGCTACACCTTC | CSVPVQGNYGYTF
13 | - | - | TRBJ2-7 | TRBV28 | TGTGCCAGCAGTTTAGGGAGCTCCTACGAGCAGTACTTC | CASSLGSSYEQYF
14 | - | - | TRBJ1-2 | TRBV7-9 | TGTGCCAGCAGCTCCCGGAATTTTAACTATGGCTACACCTTC | CASSSRNFNYGYTF
14 | - | - | TRBJ1-1 | TRBV7-8 | TGTGCCAGCACCAGTTCGAACAGGGTATCTGAAGCTTTCTTT | CASTSSNRVSEAFF
17 | - | TRBD2 | TRBJ2-2 | TRBV19 | TGTGCCAGTAGTAACCCTAGCGGGGGCCTTAGCACCGGGGAGCTGTTTTTT | CASSNPSGGLSTGELFF
12 | - | TRBD2 | TRBJ2-7 | TRBV7-2 | TGTGCCAGCAGCCCGGGAGGCTACGAGCAGTACTTC | CASSPGGYEQYF
13 | - | - | TRBJ1-5 | TRBV28 | TGTGCCAGCAGTCGGCGGAGCAATCAGCCCCAGCATTTT | CASSRRSNQPQHF
15 | - | - | TRBJ1-1 | TRBV5-1 | TGCGCCAGCAGCTCAAGAGGGGCGCAGGGCACTGAAGCTTTCTTT | CASSSRGAQGTEAFF
17 | - | - | TRBJ1-3 | TRBV4-2 | TGTGCCAGCAGCCACCAACTCACACGGAGCTCTGGAAACACCATATATTTT | CASSHQLTRSSGNTIYF
14 | - | TRBD1 | TRBJ2-5 | TRBV7-2 | TGTGCCAGCAGCTCGGGACAGGGAACGGAGACCCAGTACTTC | CASSSGQGTETQYF
17 | many | - | TRBJ2-7 | TRBV4-1 | TGCGCCAGCAGCCAAGATTGGTTCGGAGCAGCTTCCTACGAGCAGTACTTC | CASSQDWFGAASYEQYF
14 | - | TRBD1 | TRBJ1-2 | TRBV9 | TGTGCCAGCAGCGGACAGGGGCATTACTATGGCTACACCTTC | CASSGQGHYYGYTF
15 | - | TRBD1 | TRBJ2-7 | TRBV4-1 | TGCGCCAGCAGCCAAGTTGGGACAGGGAAAGTAGAGCAGTACTTC | CASSQVGTGKVEQYF
14 | - | - | TRBJ2-7 | TRBV19 | TGTGCCAGTAGTGCCCTTTTGTCGGGAAACGAGCAGTACTTC | CASSALLSGNEQYF
16 | - | TRBD1 | TRBJ2-1 | TRBV6-2/TRBV6-3 | TGTGCCAGCAGTTACTTGGGACAGGGAGGGACGGGTGAGCAGTTCTTC | CASSYLGQGGTGEQFF
13 | - | - | TRBJ2-7 | TRBV5-1 | TGCGCCAGCAGCATCCTTAGGGGCTACGAGCAGTACTTC | CASSILRGYEQYF
16 | - | TRBD2 | TRBJ2-2 | TRBV5-1 | TGCGCCAGCAGCCCTCTAGCGGGGGGGCTCACCGGGGAGCTGTTTTTT | CASSPLAGGLTGELFF
14 | - | TRBD1 | TRBJ1-2 | TRBV28 | TGTGCCAGCAGTTGGACAGGGGCACCCTATGGCTACACCTTC | CASSWTGAPYGYTF
11 | - | - | TRBJ1-2 | TRBV29-1 | TGCAGCGCCAGGGGATTGGATGGCTACACCTTC | CSARGLDGYTF
15 | once | TRBD1 | TRBJ1-2 | TRBV5-5 | TGTGCCAGCAGCTTGGACACAGGGGGTAGCTATGGCTACACCTTC | CASSLDTGGSYGYTF
13 | - | - | TRBJ1-2 | TRBV29-1 | TGCAGCGTTGAGAACATCTCTCGGGCAGGCTACACCTTC | CSVENISRAGYTF
14 | - | - | TRBJ1-2 | TRBV2 | TGTGCCAGCAAACCCGACACGTCAAACTATGGCTACACCTTC | CASKPDTSNYGYTF
11 | - | - | TRBJ1-5 | TRBV25-1 | TGTGCCAGCAGTGACCACCGGTCCCAGCATTTT | CASSDHRSQHF
14 | - | - | TRBJ1-2 | TRBV2 | TGTGCCAGCAGTGAAGTAATCAGGACCTATGGCTACACCTTC | CASSEVIRTYGYTF
13 | few | - | TRBJ2-7 | TRBV5-1 | TGCGCCAGCAGCTTGGGGGGGCTCTACGAGCAGTACTTC | CASSLGGLYEQYF
17 | - | TRBD1 | TRBJ2-5 | TRBV4-1 | TGCGCCAGCAGCCAAGGAAGTGGGGCAGGGGGCCAAGAGACCCAGTACTTC | CASSQGSGAGGQETQYF
16 | few | TRBD1 | TRBJ1-5 | TRBV5-1 | TGCGCCAGCAGCTTGGAGGGACAGGGGGCTGGGCAGCCCCAGCATTTT | CASSLEGQGAGQPQHF